The clone carrying this T cell receptor (beta chain) appeared once. This entry comes from a study of blood T cell repertoires in COVID-19. Study-level background: Specimens from acute and convalescent COVID-19 originated in the United States, Italy and Spain.

In the original processing: Estimation of nucleated cell counts relied on the amplification of reference gene primers. Profiled with immunoSEQ multiplex PCR; TCRdb holds only in-frame clones, not every one. D and trimming were read from the DNA, whereas the V and J calls and clone size are those reported in that table. Here the sample spans under 300,000 clones, around 90% being singletons. Among Cohort 3 donors, those recovered had two negative PCRs, clearance, or symptom resolution. V lost 4 bases, J lost 7 bases, and 11 bases stayed unmatched. Germline V gives CDR1 SGHDT, CDR2 YYEEEE. The CDR3 has 16 residues.

The V gene is TRBV5-6, the J gene TRBJ1-4, with 9 bases matching TRBD1. Sequencing used PBMCs or T cells enriched from blood (not recorded which). This TCR derives from a woman aged 18-29 years who had recovered from COVID-19. The CDR3 DNA is TGTGCCAGCAGCAAGAGAGGACAGGGGTGGGGTGAAAAACTGTTTTTT. It encodes CASSKRGQGWGEKLFF.